This TCR beta chain was sequenced during a study of blood T cell repertoires in COVID-19. The method was immunoSEQ multiplex PCR; TCRdb's version includes in-frame clones alone and lacks a portion of them. This sample yields approximately 210,000 clones, of which 92% are seen a single time; around 1.2% belongs to the top ten. The CDR3 is 13 amino acids. Germline CDR1 reads SGDLS; CDR2 reads YYNGEE. V gave up 4 bases and J gave up 4 bases, with 9 bases separating them. The sequenced sample was peripheral blood. The V and J genes are TRBV9 and TRBJ2-1, with D maybe TRBD2 (5 bases). This TCR derives from a man younger than 40 with acute or convalescent COVID-19. The CDR3 sequence is CASSRSGYNEQFF. CDR3 DNA: TGTGCCAGCAGCCGCTCGGGGTACAATGAGCAGTTCTTC.